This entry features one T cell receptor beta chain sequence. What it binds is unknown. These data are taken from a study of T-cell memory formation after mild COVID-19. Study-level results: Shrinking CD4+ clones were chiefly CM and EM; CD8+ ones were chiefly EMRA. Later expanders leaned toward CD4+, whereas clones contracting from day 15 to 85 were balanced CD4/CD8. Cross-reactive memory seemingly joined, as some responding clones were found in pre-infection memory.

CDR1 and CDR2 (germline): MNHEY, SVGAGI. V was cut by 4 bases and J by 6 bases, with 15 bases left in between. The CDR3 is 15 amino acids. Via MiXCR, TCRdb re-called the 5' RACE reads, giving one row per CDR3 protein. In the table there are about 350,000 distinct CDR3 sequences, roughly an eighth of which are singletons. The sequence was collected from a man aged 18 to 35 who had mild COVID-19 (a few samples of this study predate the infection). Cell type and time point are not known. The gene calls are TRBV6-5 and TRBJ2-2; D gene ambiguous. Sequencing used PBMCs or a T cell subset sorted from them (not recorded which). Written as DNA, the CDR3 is TGTGCCAGCAGTTCCGATAACTTGCCCCCCGGGGAGCTGTTTTTT. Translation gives CASSSDNLPPGELFF.